This record concerns one T cell receptor (beta chain) sequence. Its antigen target is currently unknown. No much larger clonotype is one base removed from it; base qualities were not supplied. RNA was isolated from bulk, unsorted tissue, and RNA quality was assessed with a NanoDrop ND-1000 and an Agilent 2100. All donors had newly diagnosed lung cancer, had not received prior chemotherapy, and were admitted for thoracic surgery in China between August and November 2014. Anyone who had undergone radiotherapy or chemotherapy before, or who had another cancer at the same time, was left out of the study. Surgical tissue pieces of about 1-2.2 cm3 were preserved in RNAlater solution and stored at -80 °C until use. This sample was included in a study of tumor and adjacent non-tumor tissue in lung cancer (dated by TCRdb to 2017 to 2018). For the wider study: Patients with adenocarcinoma (roughly 12), squamous cell carcinoma (2) and small cell lung cancer (1) were included in the cohort. The 15 enrolled patients, of whom 10 were men and 5 were women, were aged about 31 to 85 years and were diagnosed with TNM stage I to III disease. More than 25 paired specimens, one tumor and one normal lung sample per patient, were profiled by TCRbeta CDR3 sequencing. A total of about 130 million productive TCRbeta reads were generated by sequencing, corresponding to an average of roughly 4.1 million reads per sample. Bulk TCRbeta repertoires were compared between lung tumor tissue and matched distant non-tumor lung tissue obtained from roughly 16 lung cancer patients.

The library was prepared using multiplex PCR. For sequencing, an Illumina HiSeq 2500 was employed. TCRbeta libraries were constructed through three rounds of nested PCR with primers (Table S4) according to protocols modified from ARM-PCR. Before sequencing, PCR products of 200-500 bp were cut from the gel and purified using the QIAquick gel extraction kit. For the original study's pipeline: Reads were cleaned with Trimmomatic, merged with FLASH into complete CDR3 sequences, and assigned to V(D)J germline segments with MiTCR. Clonal diversity was computed as the inverse Simpson's index with VDJtools. Productive reads were defined as in-frame sequences without a premature stop codon. The public sequencing data were trimmed at Q25 with fastp and processed into clonotypes with MiXCR by TCRdb, which kept only in-frame beta chains. Rows with one shared CDR3 protein collapse into an entry with the most common genes and DNA. TCRdb's processing, not the authors', yielded these V and J calls. Counted in this sample were approximately 120,000 distinct CDR3 sequences; roughly 80% of them appeared once. Of the sample, 30% to 45% is held by the ten largest clones.

Broad study findings and their caveats: In normal lung, the top 100 clones accounted for a significantly larger cumulative share of the repertoire than in tumor tissue. Only about 14 patients were in the cohort, and the authors stated that larger samples and more detailed clinical data are needed. The sequencing platform is not named in the methods, and unique molecular identifiers are not mentioned. Because peripheral blood was not sequenced, blood TCRbeta repertoires in the lung cancer patients of the study were not examined. Significantly higher TCR diversity was found in younger patients, and higher tumor TCR diversity was associated with shorter overall and disease-free survival. Significantly higher TCR diversity (inverse Simpson) was observed in tumor tissue than in normal lung tissue (approximately 430 vs 150, P = 0.0075, Mann-Whitney U test).

Sequencing was done on a sample of lung tumor tissue. This receptor was obtained from a woman aged 55-69 years with non-small cell lung cancer.

The CDR3 is CASSSDREKEKLFF. In nucleotide form, the sequence is TGTGCCAGCAGTTCGGACAGGGAGAAAGAAAAACTGTTTTTT. The sequence joins TRBV12-3 or TRBV12-4 to TRBJ1-4, with TRBD1 matching 8 junction bases. The CDR3 measures 14 amino acids from cysteine to phenylalanine. CDR3 DNA is the only sequence kept; it has 42 bases, read in frame from the first base. The germline V and J ends show losses of 4 bases and 8 bases respectively, and no gene match explains 6 bases of the junction.